This T cell receptor beta chain originates from a study of blood T cell repertoires in COVID-19. Study as a whole: COVID-19 samples from acute and convalescent phases originated in the United States, Italy and Spain.

Clones were read by immunoSEQ multiplex PCR, and TCRdb kept only the in-frame ones, dropping some. The table lists around 260,000 clones, more than 80% of them singletons. Germline values: CDR1 MRHNA, CDR2 SNTAGT. The CDR3 extends over 14 amino acids. The ends lost 7 bases at V and 0 bases at J; junction bases unmatched: 3. The chain employs TRBV6-4 and TRBJ2-3; TRBD1 matches at 8 bases. The source of this sequence is a woman in her 30s with active or convalescent COVID-19. Source material: peripheral blood. CDR3 sequence reads: CASTDRGSTDTQYF. The CDR3 region has the DNA TGTGCCAGCACCGACAGGGGTAGCACAGATACGCAGTATTTT.